This T cell receptor (beta chain) was observed in a study of T cells after yellow fever vaccination. Study context: Preparation of fractions with low cell numbers was performed using SMART-Seq v4 Ultra Low Input.

In this sample, this clonotype turned up many times. Its matching antigen is unknown. MiXCR, run by TCRdb on the 5' RACE reads, gives a single entry per CDR3 protein. The data show about 63,000 distinct CDR3 sequences, 6.5% to 9% seen once. Whole-study results and caveats: Abundant clonotypes (contaminants from the bulk population) could be present in FACS-sorted repertoires. Boosting was followed by the reappearance of most primary-vaccination clones (roughly 95% CD4, about 89% CD8). Only a small proportion of the clonotypes turned up in both the CD4 and the CD8 compartments, likely arising from convergent recombination.

The ends lost 4 bases at V and 7 bases at J; junction bases unmatched: 6. Germline V gene data show CDR1 as SGHAT and CDR2 as FQNNGV. The CDR3 extends over 14 amino acids. This clonotype originated in a man in his thirties or forties who received the YFV17D yellow fever vaccine. The V gene is TRBV11-2, the J gene TRBJ2-5; TRBD2 aligns across 10 bases. This sample comprised CD8+ T cells sorted from PBMCs, obtained 15 days after the yellow fever booster vaccination. The CDR3 protein is CASSYSGRAGTQYF. The CDR3 DNA is TGTGCCAGCAGCTACAGCGGGAGGGCTGGGACCCAGTACTTC.